This TCR beta chain was sequenced during a study of OX40 agonist ivuxolimab in advanced cancers. The wider study: Having had anti-PD-1, anti-PD-L1 or anti-CTLA-4 therapy before was allowed, and more than 35% had some.

The protocol was immunoSEQ multiplex PCR, while the TCRdb copy is restricted to in-frame clones and leaves out a portion. The table includes fewer than 100,000 clones, about 89% detected once. V dropped 8 bases and J dropped 6; count of bases not matched to a gene: 11. The CDR3 is 14 residues long. CDR1 and CDR2 (germline): KGHSH, LQKENI. The TCR originated in an adult with an advanced solid tumor such as melanoma, head and neck, liver or kidney cancer. This rearrangement joins TRBV18 to TRBJ2-7, with 9 bases fitting TRBD1. The specimen comprised CD4+ or CD8+ T cells sorted from blood, sampled in a trial of the OX40 agonist ivuxolimab. The CDR3 region is CASAYSGQGSEQYF. In DNA, the CDR3 is TGTGCCAGCGCGTACTCGGGACAGGGCTCCGAGCAGTACTTC. The whole variable domain, remainder taken from reference TRBV18 and TRBJ2-7, is NAGVMQNPRHLVRRRGQEARLRCSPMKGHSHVYWYRQLPEEGLKFMVYLQKENIIDESGMPKERFSAEFPKEGPSILRIQQVVRGDSAAYFCASAYSGQGSEQYFGPGTRLTVT.